This is a list of T cell receptor beta chains from one sample in a study of beta chain features in type 1 diabetes. Method: immunoSEQ multiplex PCR; TCRdb's copy keeps in-frame clones and lacks some. This table holds around 300,000 clones, approximately 10% found once. Sequenced material: naive CD4+ T cells from blood. These receptors all stem from a woman aged 25-40 years in good health. CDR3s include the opening cysteine and the closing phenylalanine or tryptophan. D genes are given only for firm matches. A clone size is listed for some rows: how often the clone was seen (once, few, many), or a class if it is expanded.

d_call	v_call	j_call	clone_size	cdr3_aa	cdr3_nt
NA	TRBV29-1	TRBJ2-6	NA	CSVTPGLSGANVLTF	TGCAGCGTCACACCGGGGTTGTCTGGGGCCAACGTCCTGACTTTC
TRBD1	TRBV7-2	TRBJ1-2	NA	CASSSDRAENGYTF	TGTGCCAGCAGCTCGGACAGGGCTGAGAATGGCTACACCTTC
NA	TRBV9	TRBJ2-5	few	CASSGPRSMETQYF	TGTGCCAGCAGCGGGCCCCGGAGTATGGAGACCCAGTACTTC
NA	TRBV25-1	TRBJ1-4	NA	CASSDRASQGWEKLFF	TGTGCCAGCAGTGACAGAGCGTCGCAGGGCTGGGAAAAACTGTTTTTT
NA	TRBV30	TRBJ2-7	NA	CAWTPGLSSYEQYF	TGTGCCTGGACACCGGGACTGAGCTCCTACGAGCAGTACTTC
TRBD1	TRBV5-1	TRBJ2-1	NA	CASSVEGANEQFF	TGCGCCAGCAGCGTCGAGGGGGCGAATGAGCAGTTCTTC
TRBD2	TRBV19	TRBJ2-1	few	CASSIGRLAVYNEQFF	TGTGCCAGTAGTATAGGAAGACTAGCGGTATACAATGAGCAGTTCTTC
TRBD1	TRBV2	TRBJ1-5	NA	CASSEFGQGVQPQHF	TGTGCCAGCAGTGAATTTGGGCAGGGGGTTCAGCCCCAGCATTTT
NA	TRBV18	TRBJ1-5	NA	CASSPGVGNQPQHF	TGTGCCAGCTCACCCGGGGTCGGCAATCAGCCCCAGCATTTT
NA	TRBV7-3	TRBJ2-3	few	CASSLVAGTDTQYF	TGTGCCAGCAGCTTGGTAGCTGGGACAGATACGCAGTATTTT
TRBD1	TRBV19	TRBJ1-2	few	CASSMPGGLGGYTF	TGTGCCAGTAGTATGCCAGGGGGCCTCGGCGGCTACACCTTC
NA	TRBV4-3	TRBJ1-1	few	CASSQDVGVGNTEAFF	TGCGCCAGCAGCCAAGATGTAGGGGTCGGGAACACTGAAGCTTTCTTT
TRBD2	TRBV5-4	TRBJ2-3	few	CASSLALAGPDTQYF	TGTGCCAGCAGCTTGGCACTAGCGGGACCAGATACGCAGTATTTT
NA	TRBV19	TRBJ1-5	NA	CASSWGGQPQHF	TGTGCCAGTAGCTGGGGCGGCCAGCCCCAGCATTTT
NA	TRBV7-2	TRBJ1-1	few	CASSLIRTEAFF	TGTGCCAGCAGCTTAATTAGAACTGAAGCTTTCTTT
TRBD1	TRBV29-1	TRBJ2-2	NA	CSVGQGLVGELFF	TGCAGCGTCGGACAGGGTTTGGTCGGGGAGCTGTTTTTT
TRBD2	TRBV9	TRBJ2-1	few	CASSGLAGVAYNEQFF	TGTGCCAGCAGCGGACTAGCGGGAGTAGCCTACAATGAGCAGTTCTTC
TRBD1	TRBV30	TRBJ1-5	NA	CAWSVTGNQPQHF	TGTGCCTGGAGTGTGACAGGGAATCAGCCCCAGCATTTT
TRBD2	TRBV5-6	TRBJ2-7	few	CASRWGGTYEQYF	TGTGCCAGCAGGTGGGGAGGGACCTACGAGCAGTACTTC
TRBD2	TRBV5-1	TRBJ2-5	few	CASSLGISGSRAETQYF	TGCGCCAGCAGCTTGGGGATTAGCGGGAGTCGGGCGGAGACCCAGTACTTC
NA	TRBV7-9	TRBJ2-7	NA	CASSRTAYEQYF	TGTGCCAGCTCGAGGACAGCCTACGAGCAGTACTTC
NA	TRBV4-3	TRBJ2-2	NA	CASSQQIGSPGELFF	TGCGCCAGCAGCCAACAGATCGGGAGTCCAGGGGAGCTGTTTTTT
TRBD2	TRBV7-3	TRBJ2-5	few	CASSLLVAGGSQETQYF	TGTGCCAGCAGCTTATTGGTAGCGGGAGGGTCCCAAGAGACCCAGTACTTC
TRBD2	TRBV4-2	TRBJ2-3	NA	CASSQVPTSGSVIDTQYF	TGTGCCAGCAGCCAAGTTCCAACTAGCGGGAGCGTGATAGATACGCAGTATTTT
TRBD2	TRBV18	TRBJ2-1	few	CASSPPGLAGNNEQFF	TGTGCCAGCTCACCACCGGGACTAGCGGGTAACAATGAGCAGTTCTTC
NA	TRBV14	TRBJ2-5	few	CASSQVAAKGETQYF	TGTGCCAGCAGCCAAGTAGCGGCAAAGGGAGAGACCCAGTACTTC
NA	TRBV27	TRBJ2-5	few	CASSARRDQETQYF	TGTGCCAGCAGCGCCCGCAGGGACCAAGAGACCCAGTACTTC
TRBD2	TRBV29-1	TRBJ2-7	few	CSVEGSGRAFGEQYF	TGCAGCGTTGAAGGTAGCGGGAGGGCCTTCGGGGAGCAGTACTTC
NA	TRBV7-2	TRBJ2-3	NA	CASSYRTGSTDTQYF	TGTGCCAGCAGCTACAGGACGGGTAGCACAGATACGCAGTATTTT
TRBD1	TRBV6-1	TRBJ1-2	few	CASSPDRALYGYTF	TGTGCCAGCAGCCCGGACAGGGCCCTTTATGGCTACACCTTC
TRBD2	TRBV4-2	TRBJ2-1	few	CASSQVSGRELNEQFF	TGTGCCAGCAGCCAAGTTAGCGGGAGAGAACTCAATGAGCAGTTCTTC
NA	TRBV21-1	TRBJ2-6	NA	CASSNGTAHSGANVLTF	TGTGCCAGCAGCAATGGTACAGCCCACTCTGGGGCCAACGTCCTGACTTTC
NA	TRBV30	TRBJ2-1	NA	CAWSVWTEQFF	TGTGCCTGGAGTGTATGGACAGAGCAGTTCTTC
TRBD2	TRBV30	TRBJ2-3	few	CAWGGGGTDTQYF	TGTGCCTGGGGGGGAGGGGGCACAGATACGCAGTATTTT